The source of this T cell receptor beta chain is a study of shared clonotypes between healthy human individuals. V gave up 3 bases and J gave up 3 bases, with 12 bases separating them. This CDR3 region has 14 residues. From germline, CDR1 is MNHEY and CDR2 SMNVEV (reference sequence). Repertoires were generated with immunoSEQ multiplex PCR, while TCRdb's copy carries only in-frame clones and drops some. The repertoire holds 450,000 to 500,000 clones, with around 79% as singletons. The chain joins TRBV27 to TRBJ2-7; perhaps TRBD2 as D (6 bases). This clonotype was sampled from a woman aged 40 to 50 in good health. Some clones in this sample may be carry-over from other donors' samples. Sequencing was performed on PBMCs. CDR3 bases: TGTGCCAGCAGTTTTAAGCGGGCTTACTACGAGCAGTACTTC. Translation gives CASSFKRAYYEQYF.